The 23 T cell receptor beta chains reported below all come from one sample, sequenced in a study of T-cell reconstitution after alpha-beta-depleted transplantation in children. The TCRbeta library was prepared with unique molecular identifiers. MiXCR, run by TCRdb on the PCR reads, gives a single entry per CDR3 protein. The table records about 110,000 distinct CDR3 sequences, roughly 6.1% of them present only once. Material: PBMCs, mostly from graft donor cells, obtained 360 days after TCRalphabeta/CD19-depleted stem cell transplant. The origin of the receptors is a male patient aged 2-9 years who had a stem cell transplant for acute lymphoblastic leukemia, so the T cells may come from the graft donor.

At least ten counts were recorded for this clonotype. The rearrangement links TRBV27 to TRBJ2-1; 11 nucleotides line up with TRBD2. The V and J ends lost 7 bases and 5 bases, in that order; junction bases with no gene match: 7. CDR3 length: 15 residues. Germline-derived CDR1 and CDR2 are MNHEY and SMNVEV (reference sequence). CDR3 nucleotide sequence: TGTGCCAGCACCGCCGGGACTAGCGGTCACAATGAGCAGTTCTTC. Its protein product is CASTAGTSGHNEQFF.

The rearrangement uses TRBV15 and TRBJ2-7; TRBD2 aligns across 8 bases. Germline trimming cut 5 bases from V and 5 bases from J; bases unmatched to any gene: 11. Germline-derived CDR1 and CDR2 are LNHNV and YYDKDF (reference sequence). This CDR3 has 15 residues. The CDR3 sequence: CATSLGLARIHEQYF. The CDR3, as DNA: TGTGCCACCAGCCTCGGACTAGCTAGAATCCACGAGCAGTACTTC.

This clonotype occurred many times. The V call is TRBV5-1, the J call TRBJ1-1; 7 nucleotides agree with TRBD1. CDR1 SGHRS and CDR2 YFSETQ come from the germline V gene. V gave up 1 base and J gave up 3 bases; unmatched junction bases: 3. The CDR3 is made up of 14 amino acids. The CDR3 coding sequence is TGCGCCAGCAGCTTGAAGGGGGCGGACACTGAAGCTTTCTTT. This sequence encodes CASSLKGADTEAFF.

This clonotype has a count of ten or more. The chain couples TRBV6-2 or TRBV6-3 to TRBJ2-7, with 10 bases identical to TRBD1. Trimming took 6 bases from V and 3 from J; bases not matched to a gene: 8. The CDR3 has 15 residues. Germline V gene lookup returns CDR1 MNHEY and CDR2 SVGEGT. DNA for the CDR3: TGTGCCAGCAGCCGACAGGGGGCGAAGGACTACGAGCAGTACTTC. It is translated as CASSRQGAKDYEQYF.

The chain combines TRBV19 with TRBJ2-3; perhaps TRBD1 as D (6 bases). This CDR3 spans 15 amino acids. Trimming removed 9 bases from V and 4 bases from J, with 20 bases in between. Germline V gene sequence: CDR1 LNHDA, CDR2 SQIVND (reference sequence). CDR3 protein: CARGDTRSLPDTQYF. CDR3 nucleotides: TGTGCCAGGGGGGACACTCGCTCATTACCAGATACGCAGTATTTT.

The table lists this clonotype with a few counts. The chain uses TRBV7-2 and TRBJ2-7; no reliable D call. The V gene lost 5 bases and the J gene lost 7 bases, with 12 bases spanning the gap. Germline lookup yields CDR1 SGHTA and CDR2 FQGNSA. The CDR3 covers 12 residues. CDR3 in amino acids: CASSPYSREQYF. The DNA for the CDR3 is TGTGCCAGCAGCCCGTACTCTAGGGAGCAGTACTTC.

This clonotype has a handful of counts. DNA of the CDR3: TGTGCCAGCAGTCGGACAGGGGGCAGGGGAGAGACCCAGTACTTC. The encoded protein is CASSRTGGRGETQYF. The chain joins TRBV9 to TRBJ2-5; 11 bases agree with TRBD1. V lost 5 bases and J lost 4; bases outside the gene matches: 7. Germline V gene data show CDR1 as SGDLS and CDR2 as YYNGEE. The length of the CDR3 is 15 residues.

There are many counts of this clonotype. The chain uses TRBV7-9 and TRBJ2-4; D is unclear. CDR3 length: 13 amino acids. The germline V and J ends were trimmed by 1 base and 8 bases, with 9 bases remaining between them. The germline CDR1 and CDR2 sequences are SEHNR and FQNEAQ (reference sequence). The CDR3 spells CASSLGPRHIQYF. In nucleotides, the CDR3 is TGTGCCAGCAGCTTAGGGCCGAGGCACATTCAGTACTTC.

This clonotype was observed many times. V gene TRBV27 combines with J gene TRBJ2-5; D gene unclear. This CDR3 comprises 13 residues. Germline V CDR1 and CDR2: MNHEY, SMNVEV (reference sequence). V lost 6 bases, J lost 5 bases, and 13 bases lay in between. CDR3 region: CASSYRGRETQYF. The CDR3 DNA is TGTGCCAGCAGCTATAGAGGCCGGGAGACCCAGTACTTC.

This clonotype occurred many times. The chain links TRBV27 to TRBJ1-2; 8 positions match TRBD1. Germline-derived CDR1 and CDR2 are MNHEY and SMNVEV (reference sequence). This CDR3 has 13 residues. V was pared by 8 bases and J by 5 bases, with 7 bases of the junction left unmatched. The CDR3: CASRTGYAYGYTF. The DNA for the CDR3 is TGTGCCAGCCGGACAGGGTATGCGTATGGCTACACCTTC.

This clonotype occurred many times. The V and J genes are TRBV7-2 and TRBJ2-1; 9 positions match TRBD1. V was pared by 7 bases and J by 5 bases, with 12 bases of the junction left unmatched. The germline CDR1 and CDR2 sequences are SGHTA and FQGNSA. This CDR3 is built from 16 residues. CDR3 loop: CASTIVGQGKHNEQFF. The CDR3 bases are TGTGCCAGCACTATAGTAGGACAGGGGAAGCACAATGAGCAGTTCTTC.

This clonotype was seen many times. The chain couples TRBV27 to TRBJ2-7; D tentatively fits TRBD1 or TRBD2 (5 bases each). CDR3 length equals 14 residues. Germline V gene lookup returns CDR1 MNHEY and CDR2 SMNVEV (reference sequence). The V end lost 11 bases, the J end lost 0 bases, and 17 bases lay between the germline ends. CDR3 coding DNA: TGTGCCTCCCGGTGGGGGATTAGCTCCTACGAGCAGTACTTC. It codes for CASRWGISSYEQYF.

This clonotype was picked up many times. Here the CDR3 reads CASSLELALSYEQYF. CDR3 DNA sequence: TGTGCCAGCAGCTTGGAACTAGCGCTCTCCTACGAGCAGTACTTC. The chain links TRBV7-2 to TRBJ2-7; 7 bases map to TRBD2. The junction had 5 bases not matched to a gene; V was cut back by 3 bases and J by 0 bases. CDR1 and CDR2 (germline): SGHTA, FQGNSA. CDR3 length: 15 residues.

At least ten counts were recorded for this clonotype. The genes are TRBV12-3 or TRBV12-4 and TRBJ1-1; D is unclear. The CDR3 sequence is 13 residues long. V lost 8 bases and J lost 10, with 20 bases in between. This CDR3 reads CASRVGRRFVAFF. The DNA of the CDR3 is TGTGCCAGCCGGGTGGGCAGGAGATTTGTAGCTTTCTTT.

This clonotype showed up just a few times. This sequence joins TRBV20-1 and TRBJ1-5, with D maybe TRBD1 (6 bases). The CDR3 is 17 amino acids. Germline CDR1 DFQATT, CDR2 SNEGSKA (reference sequence). V dropped 3 bases and J dropped 0 bases, with 18 bases sitting between them. In DNA, the CDR3 is TGCAGTGCTAGTACACTTAACAGGGTTCATAGCAATCAGCCCCAGCATTTT. Encoded protein: CSASTLNRVHSNQPQHF.

The chain recombines TRBV21-1 with TRBJ2-5. TRBV21-1 is deemed a pseudogene. The CDR3 consists of 17 residues. The CDR3 coding sequence is TGTGCCAGGAAGAGCGAGCGAGCGACACCCCACCAAGAGACCCAGTACTTC. This codes for CARKSERATPHQETQYF.

This clonotype was seen ten or more times. The V gene is TRBV28, the J gene TRBJ2-3; no reliable D call. Germline loops: CDR1 MDHEN, CDR2 SYDVKM. The CDR3 is 12 amino acids. Between the trimmed V and J ends, which lost 2 bases and 3 bases, there was a span of 3 bases. The CDR3: CASSLQTDTQYF. Here the CDR3 DNA reads TGTGCCAGCAGTTTACAGACAGATACGCAGTATTTT. Based on the CDR3 plus reference TRBV28 and TRBJ2-3, the full variable domain is DVKVTQSSRYLVKRTGEKVFLECVQDMDHENMFWYRQDPGLGLRLIYFSYDVKMKEKGDIPEGYSVSREKKERFSLILESASTNQTSMYLCASSLQTDTQYFGPGTRLTVL.

The V gene is TRBV6-1, the J gene TRBJ1-1; D is unclear. The V gene's germline CDR1 is MNHNS and CDR2 SASEGT. Trimming cost V 7 bases and J 4 bases, with 13 bases left between them. The CDR3 totals 13 residues. CDR3 protein: CASMPDISTEAFF. The CDR3, as DNA: TGTGCCAGCATGCCGGATATCAGCACTGAAGCTTTCTTT.

This clonotype was observed a few times. The J gene is TRBJ1-6, the V gene TRBV12-5, with 7 bases fitting TRBD1. Germline-derived CDR1 and CDR2 are LGHNT and FRNRAP. This CDR3 region has 16 residues. Trimming removed 6 bases from V and 9 bases from J; junction bases left unmatched: 14. CDR3 residues: CASGPRQGGRISPLHF. CDR3 DNA: TGTGCTAGTGGCCCCCGACAGGGCGGGCGAATTTCACCCCTCCACTTT.

The rearrangement uses TRBV4-1 and TRBJ1-2; D is ambiguous. This CDR3 contains 16 residues. Trimming stripped 3 bases from V and 4 bases from J, with 18 bases between. Germline V gives CDR1 MGHRA, CDR2 YSYEKL. The DNA of the CDR3 is TGCGCCAGCAGCCAGGCCCCCTTTGGACCCCTCTATGGCTACACCTTC. Amino acids: CASSQAPFGPLYGYTF.

This clonotype was found many times. The chain uses TRBV5-1 and TRBJ2-7; 7 bases map to TRBD2. CDR1 and CDR2 (germline): SGHRS, YFSETQ. The CDR3 runs to 14 residues. With V trimmed by 7 bases and J by 2 bases, 9 bases remained unmatched. CDR3 residues: CASREDIFPYEQYF. CDR3 bases: TGCGCCAGCCGGGAGGACATCTTCCCCTACGAGCAGTACTTC. Combining the CDR3 with reference TRBV5-1 and TRBJ2-7 gives the whole variable domain KAGVTQTPRYLIKTRGQQVTLSCSPISGHRSVSWYQQTPGQGLQFLFEYFSETQRNKGNFPGRFSGRQFSNSRSEMNVSTLELGDSALYLCASREDIFPYEQYFGPGTRLTVT.

This clonotype occurred many times. The chain has TRBV5-6 and TRBJ2-7; TRBD1 might be the D (5 bases). Germline V gives CDR1 SGHDT, CDR2 YYEEEE. The CDR3 runs to 12 residues. Trimming pared 1 base from V and 3 bases from J, leaving 5 bases between. The CDR3 loop is CASSLQGYEQYF. CDR3 in DNA: TGTGCCAGCAGCTTGCAGGGCTACGAGCAGTACTTC.

This clonotype was detected only once. The chain recombines TRBV3-1 with TRBJ2-1; D is uncertain. This CDR3 is built from 18 residues. Looked up from germline, CDR1 is LGHDT and CDR2 is YNNKEL (reference sequence). CDR3 region: CTFCLERKLLSSYNEQFF. CDR3 DNA sequence: TGTACCTTCTGTTTAGAACGGAAATTATTGAGCTCCTACAATGAGCAGTTCTTC.